A selection of T cell receptor beta chains follows, all from one sample in a study of blood T cell repertoires in COVID-19. Profiling relied on immunoSEQ multiplex PCR, and the TCRdb table lists in-frame clones only, not all of them. The table has about 190,000 clones, roughly 80% seen once. Sequencing used peripheral blood. These receptor sequences come from a man in his sixties with acute or convalescent COVID-19. Each CDR3 is given with its conserved first and last residue.

len: 15; v_gene: TRBV2; CDR3aa: CASSQAEGLWQTQYF
len: 13; v_gene: TRBV18; CDR3aa: CASSPPGGETQYF
len: 11; v_gene: TRBV20-1; CDR3aa: CSAKRGYEQYF
len: 15; v_gene: TRBV3-1/TRBV3-2; CDR3aa: CASSLGGVEGAGYTF
len: 15; v_gene: TRBV9; CDR3aa: CASSVGGEANTEAFF
len: 14; v_gene: TRBV2; CDR3aa: CASSADYHTGELFF
len: 16; v_gene: TRBV5-1; CDR3aa: CASSLNLAGPGTEQFF
len: 16; v_gene: TRBV2; CDR3aa: CASSELAALRTGELFF
len: 17; v_gene: TRBV4-2; CDR3aa: CASSHLDGTGNPYGYTF
len: 16; v_gene: TRBV6-1; CDR3aa: CASSEPRVLKTGELFF
len: 13; v_gene: TRBV27; CDR3aa: CASSWAKDLEQYF
len: 15; v_gene: TRBV6-5; CDR3aa: CASSYSGGWTGELFF
len: 13; v_gene: TRBV12-3/TRBV12-4; CDR3aa: CASSPQGIQPQHF
len: 16; v_gene: TRBV6-1; CDR3aa: CASSGAPGVGQWEQFF
len: 16; v_gene: TRBV9; CDR3aa: CASSVVPTSSGNTIYF